The next 25 T cell receptor beta chains were all read from a single sample in a study of CD8 T cells in ankylosing spondylitis. TCRdb passed the 5' RACE reads through MiXCR, listing each CDR3 protein once. The table records about 90,000 distinct CDR3 sequences, roughly 9% of them present only once. Antigen specificity for these receptors is unknown. The study, taken as a whole, reports: Within ankylosing spondylitis blood, a TCR beta motif made up of roughly eight highly homologous variants appeared to be characteristic.

Sequencing input: blood, either unsorted or a sorted T cell fraction (not recorded which). These receptors all come from a male donor with ankylosing spondylitis.

This clonotype showed up just a few times. The V and J genes are TRBV5-6 and TRBJ2-7, with D perhaps TRBD2 (6 bases). The CDR3 runs to 11 residues. The germline V and J ends were trimmed by 7 bases and 7 bases, with 12 bases remaining between them. Germline CDR1 and CDR2: SGHDT and YYEEEE. CDR3 in amino acids: CASSLEGEQYV. CDR3 in DNA: TGTGCCAGCTCTCTGGAGGGGGAGCAGTACGTC.

Ten or more counts support this clonotype. The V and J genes are TRBV7-9 and TRBJ2-2, with D unresolved. The CDR3 covers 11 residues. In germline, CDR1 is SEHNR, CDR2 FQNEAQ (reference sequence). The V gene lost 3 bases and the J gene lost 9 bases, with 5 bases spanning the gap. The DNA of the CDR3 is TGTGCCAGCAGCTTTGCCCGGGAGCTGTTTTTT. Translating it yields CASSFARELFF.

Many counts were recorded for this clonotype. The chain is built from TRBV6-1 and TRBJ1-4; D gene unclear. Looked up from germline, CDR1 is MNHNS and CDR2 is SASEGT. V shed 7 bases and J shed 7 bases, with 19 bases lying between them. The CDR3 totals 15 residues. The CDR3 coding sequence is TGTGCCAGCACCCAAAGGGTACCTAACGGTGAAAAACTGTTTTTT. Translated, it gives CASTQRVPNGEKLFF.

This clonotype was seen once. The chain carries TRBV5-4 and TRBJ1-2, with 10 bases that match TRBD1. In germline, CDR1 is SGHNT, CDR2 YYREEE (reference sequence). The junction had 8 bases not matched to a gene; V was cut back by 2 bases and J by 10 bases. This CDR3 spans 14 amino acids. The CDR3 sequence is CASSFPGQGRDYTF. The CDR3 region has the DNA TGTGCCAGCAGCTTCCCGGGACAGGGGAGGGACTACACCTTC.

The sample holds many counts of this clonotype. The rearrangement joins TRBV6-1 to TRBJ1-6, with D unresolved. Deletions cut 3 bases from V and 7 bases from J, with 7 bases between. Germline CDR1 reads MNHNS; CDR2 reads SASEGT. The CDR3 consists of 13 residues. The chain's CDR3 is CASSDRENSPLHF. Here the CDR3 DNA reads TGTGCCAGCAGTGACAGAGAGAATTCACCCCTCCACTTT.

This clonotype showed up just a few times. This rearrangement joins TRBV29-1 to TRBJ1-1; D not resolved. There are 11 residues in the CDR3. V was cut by 7 bases and J by 2 bases, with 8 bases left in between. Germline loops: CDR1 SQVTM, CDR2 ANQGSEA. CDR3 region: CSAPSNTEAFF. CDR3 coding DNA: TGCAGCGCCCCATCTAACACTGAAGCTTTCTTT.

This clonotype was seen at least ten times. V is TRBV5-1 and J is TRBJ2-1; the D call may be TRBD1 or TRBD2 (5 bases each). This CDR3 comprises 15 residues. Between the trimmed V and J ends, which lost 5 bases and 3 bases, there was a span of 15 bases. CDR1 and CDR2 (germline): SGHRS, YFSETQ. CDR3 in DNA: TGCGCCAGCAGGTCCGGGACCCCGCTCTACAATGAGCAGTTCTTC. Protein: CASRSGTPLYNEQFF.

Many counts were recorded for this clonotype. This chain connects TRBV27 to TRBJ1-6; a weak D match, TRBD1 (5 bases). Looked up from germline, CDR1 is MNHEY and CDR2 is SMNVEV (reference sequence). Trimming took off 3 bases at V and 9 bases at J, with 12 bases between the two ends. The CDR3 consists of 14 residues. As DNA, the CDR3 is TGTGCCAGCAGTTTTAGAGGGGAAGGTTCACCCCTCCACTTT. It yields the protein CASSFRGEGSPLHF.

The rearrangement uses TRBV20-1 and TRBJ2-1, with 11 bases aligning to TRBD1. Germline V lookup: CDR1 DFQATT, CDR2 SNEGSKA (reference sequence). CDR3 length: 13 amino acids. Unmatched junction bases numbered 7, after V lost 6 bases and J lost 9 bases. DNA of the CDR3: TGCAGTGCCCGGGACAGGGGGTCCAGTGAGCAGTTCTTC. It encodes CSARDRGSSEQFF.

Many counts were recorded for this clonotype. V is TRBV6-5 and J is TRBJ1-1, with TRBD1 identical over 8 bases. In germline, CDR1 is MNHEY, CDR2 SVGAGI. The junction had 4 bases not matched to a gene; V was cut back by 4 bases and J by 3 bases. The CDR3 runs to 14 residues. The CDR3 here is CASSSGGAYTEAFF. As DNA, the CDR3 is TGTGCCAGCAGTTCAGGGGGCGCTTACACTGAAGCTTTCTTT.

This clonotype came up a few times. This sequence joins TRBV12-3 or TRBV12-4 and TRBJ2-1, with 14 bases aligning to TRBD2. CDR3 size: 16 residues. The V and J ends lost 6 bases and 2 bases, in that order; junction bases with no gene match: 3. The CDR3 region is CASSGLAGGTYNEQFF. Written as DNA, the CDR3 is TGTGCCAGCAGCGGACTAGCGGGAGGCACCTACAATGAGCAGTTCTTC.

The gene calls are TRBV27 and TRBJ2-1; no clear D. V was pared by 4 bases and J by 7 bases, with 23 bases between. There are 17 residues in the CDR3. Germline CDR1 and CDR2: MNHEY and SMNVEV (reference sequence). The chain's CDR3 is CASSSPSRMPFGNEQFF. Here the CDR3 DNA reads TGTGCCAGCAGTTCACCGAGTAGAATGCCATTTGGGAATGAGCAGTTCTTC.

This chain links TRBV27 with TRBJ1-2; perhaps TRBD1 as D (5 bases). The CDR3 is made up of 14 amino acids. Germline V gene sequence: CDR1 MNHEY, CDR2 SMNVEV (reference sequence). The ends were cut back, 6 bases at V and 3 bases at J, with 14 bases in the middle. The CDR3 DNA reads TGTGCCAGCAGCCTTAAGACAGACTACTATGGCTACACCTTC. It yields the protein CASSLKTDYYGYTF.

The chain employs TRBV19 and TRBJ2-1; 8 bases agree with TRBD2. CDR1 LNHDA and CDR2 SQIVND come from the germline V gene (reference sequence). V trimming: 7 bases; J trimming: 8 bases; junction bases outside the gene matches: 10. The CDR3 consists of 14 residues. The CDR3 protein is CASTPGTRLDEQFF. The DNA of the CDR3 is TGTGCCAGTACACCCGGGACTAGGCTAGATGAGCAGTTCTTC.

This clonotype was seen repeatedly, ten times or more. An end of the junction differs from the germline gene, which may be a read error. The chain employs TRBV2 and TRBJ2-3; D is tentatively TRBD1 or TRBD2 (5 bases each). The germline V gene encodes CDR1 SNHLY and CDR2 FYNNEI. This CDR3 region has 15 residues. The CDR3 loop reads CASSEGARGTDTQYF. The CDR3 DNA follows: TGTGCCAGCAGCGAAGGGGCCAGAGGGACAGATACGCAGTATTTT.

The genes are TRBV7-9 and TRBJ1-2, with TRBD1 matching 7 bases. From germline, CDR1 is SEHNR and CDR2 FQNEAQ (reference sequence). This CDR3 has 17 residues. The V gene end was trimmed by 1 base and the J gene end by 0 bases; junction bases not matched to a gene: 8. The CDR3 reads CASSLDRQGRTNYGYTF. CDR3 DNA: TGTGCCAGCAGCTTAGATCGACAGGGAAGAACTAACTATGGCTACACCTTC.

This clonotype was seen ten or more times. The CDR3 is CASSVANPRGGELFF. As DNA, the CDR3 is TGTGCCAGCAGCGTAGCTAACCCAAGGGGCGGGGAGCTGTTTTTT. The chain links TRBV9 to TRBJ2-2; the D gene is possibly TRBD1 (5 bases). Trimming took off 0 bases at V and 7 bases at J, with 13 bases between the two ends. The CDR3 is 15 residues long. From germline, CDR1 is SGDLS and CDR2 YYNGEE.

V and J are TRBV13 and TRBJ1-1; no definite D call. There are 16 residues in the CDR3. Germline V gene sequence: CDR1 PRHDT, CDR2 FYEKMQ (reference sequence). V was shortened by 5 bases and J by 1 base, with 17 bases between the two germline ends. CDR3 nucleotides: TGTGCCAGCAGCCCGGGTCGAGGAACGGGGAACACTGAAGCTTTCTTT. Its translation: CASSPGRGTGNTEAFF.

This clonotype occurred a few times. This chain uses TRBV20-1 with TRBJ1-1; D not certain. The CDR3 runs to 12 residues. The germline V gene encodes CDR1 DFQATT and CDR2 SNEGSKA (reference sequence). Trimming removed 0 bases at V and 2 bases at J, with 4 bases between. The CDR3 sequence: CSAREVNTEAFF. CDR3 DNA sequence: TGCAGTGCTAGAGAGGTAAACACTGAAGCTTTCTTT.

This clonotype was observed many times. The chain recombines TRBV7-6 with TRBJ2-1; 15 bases fit TRBD2. The V gene's germline CDR1 is SGHVS and CDR2 FNYEAQ. This CDR3 has 21 amino acids. After removal of 1 base from V and 3 bases from J, the junction contained 13 bases not matched to a gene. In DNA, the CDR3 is TGTGCCAGCAGCTTAGAAATATGGTCGGGACTAGCGGGGGGAAACTACAATGAGCAGTTCTTC. Protein sequence: CASSLEIWSGLAGGNYNEQFF.

This clonotype was counted ten times or more. The chain combines TRBV20-1 with TRBJ2-5; D gene uncertain. This CDR3 is 10 amino acids long. Germline V lookup: CDR1 DFQATT, CDR2 SNEGSKA (reference sequence). V was clipped by 6 bases and J by 5 bases, with 7 bases between them. In DNA form, the CDR3 reads TGCAGTGCCGAGCAGGAGACCCAGTACTTC. Translating it yields CSAEQETQYF.

This clonotype was seen ten or more times. The rearrangement uses TRBV7-9 and TRBJ2-7, with D perhaps TRBD1 or TRBD2 (5 bases each). Trimming took off 5 bases at V and 2 bases at J, with 10 bases between the two ends. The CDR3 runs 13 residues. The germline gives CDR1 SEHNR, CDR2 FQNEAQ (reference sequence). For the CDR3, the DNA is TGTGCCAGCAGCGGGACGCCTGCCTACGAGCAGTACTTC. Translation gives CASSGTPAYEQYF.

V gene TRBV10-2 combines with J gene TRBJ2-3; 12 nucleotides align to TRBD2. There are 18 residues in the CDR3. V shed 0 bases, J shed 1 base, and the junction held 5 bases outside the gene matches. Per germline, CDR1 WSHSY and CDR2 SAAADI. As DNA, the CDR3 is TGCGCCAGCAGTGAGTCGGGAGGACTAGCGGGACGCACAGATACGCAGTATTTT. Translated: CASSESGGLAGRTDTQYF.

This clonotype was recorded many times. The chain links TRBV5-1 to TRBJ2-3; tentatively, D is TRBD2 (6 bases). This CDR3 comprises 16 residues. CDR1 is SGHRS, CDR2 YFSETQ, per germline. Trimming stripped 3 bases from V and 5 bases from J, with 19 bases between. The CDR3: CASSWPPEREEDTQYF. CDR3 DNA: TGCGCCAGCAGCTGGCCCCCTGAGAGGGAGGAAGATACGCAGTATTTT.

This rearrangement joins TRBV5-1 to TRBJ2-5, with D perhaps TRBD2 (6 bases). Trimming stripped 1 base from V and 5 bases from J, with 12 bases between. CDR3 size: 14 residues. In germline, CDR1 is SGHRS, CDR2 YFSETQ. CDR3 region: CASSLPGSGETQYF. The DNA of the CDR3 is TGCGCCAGCAGCTTGCCAGGGAGCGGGGAGACCCAGTACTTC.